The clone carrying this T cell receptor beta chain is classed as medium-sized by frequency. Its antigen is unidentified. Germline CDR1 LGHNT, CDR2 FRNRAP. This CDR3 is 14 amino acids long. The sample originates from a study of T cell clusters in autoimmune cytopenias. Findings and limits, study-wide: Clustering suggested that physiological T cell clusters were missing in primary autoimmune cytopenia patients. TRB repertoire shifts in secondary cytopenia and chronic lymphocytic leukemia mostly reflected lymphoma, not autoimmunity. Healthy donors had roughly 3.3-fold more exclusive TRB clusters than active autoimmune hepatitis patients.

TRB rearrangements were amplified by touch-down multiplex PCR with mixed TRB-A/B primers. No DNA is given; TCRdb re-called the multiplex PCR reads and lists each CDR3 protein once. Its listing shows some 7,800 distinct CDR3 sequences. TRB amplification used approximately 270 ng of peripheral blood genomic DNA. This TCR was sampled from a human donor with an autoimmune cytopenia or autoimmune hepatitis (not recorded which). The material sequenced was peripheral blood. The V and J genes are TRBV12-5 and TRBJ2-5. CDR3 in amino acids: CASGLSTLGETQYF.